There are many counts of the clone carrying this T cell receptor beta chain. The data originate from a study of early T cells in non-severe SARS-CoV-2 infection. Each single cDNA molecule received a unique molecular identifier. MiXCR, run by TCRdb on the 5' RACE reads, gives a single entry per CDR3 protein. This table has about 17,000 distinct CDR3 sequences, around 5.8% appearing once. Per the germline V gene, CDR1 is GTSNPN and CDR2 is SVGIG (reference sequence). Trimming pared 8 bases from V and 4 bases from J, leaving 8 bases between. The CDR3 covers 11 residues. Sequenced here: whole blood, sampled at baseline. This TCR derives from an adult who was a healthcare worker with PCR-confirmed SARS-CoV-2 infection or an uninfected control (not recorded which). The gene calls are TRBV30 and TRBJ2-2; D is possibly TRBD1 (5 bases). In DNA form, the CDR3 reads TGTGCCGTTGACAGCACCGGGGAGCTGTTTTTT. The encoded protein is CAVDSTGELFF.